The following is a T cell receptor (beta chain) sequence with its context. Its matching antigen is unknown. The record originates from a study of cytomegalovirus exposure and HLA in healthy donors. Study as a whole: Both the 120 or so validation repertoires and the roughly 700 first-cohort repertoires used the same platform, as reported by a later analysis. Study-wide points: Reportedly, cytomegalovirus status was diagnosed with high sensitivity and specificity. The study listed under 200 cytomegalovirus-associated TCR beta chains. Confirmation was obtained in vitro that three CMV-associated chains are specific for CMV antigens.

This CDR3 has 16 amino acids. Losses at the gene ends were 0 bases for V and 5 bases for J; bases not matched to a gene: 7. The germline CDR1 and CDR2 sequences are SGHNT and YYREEE (reference sequence). Repertoires were generated with immunoSEQ multiplex PCR, while TCRdb's copy carries only in-frame clones and drops some. This sample has 140,000 to 150,000 clones, with about 91% found just once. The rearrangement links TRBV5-4 to TRBJ2-5; TRBD1 matches at 10 bases. The sample comprised PBMCs. The clonotype comes from a man younger than 35 in good health and CMV-seropositive. This CDR3 is CASSLGQGALRETQYF. The DNA of the CDR3 is TGTGCCAGCAGCTTGGGACAGGGGGCGCTCCGGGAGACCCAGTACTTC.